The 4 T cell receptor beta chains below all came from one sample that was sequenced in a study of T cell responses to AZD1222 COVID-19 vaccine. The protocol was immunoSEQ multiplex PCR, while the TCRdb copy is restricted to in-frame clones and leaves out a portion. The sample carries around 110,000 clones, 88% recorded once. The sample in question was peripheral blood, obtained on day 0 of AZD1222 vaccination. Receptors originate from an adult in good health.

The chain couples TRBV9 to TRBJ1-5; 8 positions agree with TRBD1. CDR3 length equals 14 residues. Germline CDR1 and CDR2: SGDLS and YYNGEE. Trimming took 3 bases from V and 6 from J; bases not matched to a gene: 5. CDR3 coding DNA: TGTGCCAGCAGCGCACAGGGGGGGGGTCAGCCCCAGCATTTT. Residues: CASSAQGGGQPQHF.

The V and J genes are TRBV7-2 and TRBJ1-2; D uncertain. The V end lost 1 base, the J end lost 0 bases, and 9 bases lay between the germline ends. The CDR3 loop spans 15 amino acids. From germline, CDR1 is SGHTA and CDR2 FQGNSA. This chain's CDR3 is CASSLDTSANYGYTF. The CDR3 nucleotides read TGTGCCAGCAGCTTAGATACCAGCGCTAACTATGGCTACACCTTC.

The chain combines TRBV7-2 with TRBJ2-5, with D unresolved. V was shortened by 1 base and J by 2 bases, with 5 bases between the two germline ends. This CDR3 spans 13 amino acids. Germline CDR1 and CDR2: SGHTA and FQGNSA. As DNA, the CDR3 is TGTGCCAGCAGCTTAGGAGCTCAAGAGACCCAGTACTTC. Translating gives CASSLGAQETQYF.

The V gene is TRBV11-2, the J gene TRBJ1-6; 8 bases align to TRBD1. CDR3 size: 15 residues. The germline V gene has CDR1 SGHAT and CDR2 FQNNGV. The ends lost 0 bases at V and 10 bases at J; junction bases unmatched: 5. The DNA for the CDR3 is TGTGCCAGCAGCTTAGAAGGAAGACAGGGGTCACCCCTCCACTTT. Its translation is CASSLEGRQGSPLHF.